Listed below are T cell receptor beta chains from one sample, sequenced in a study of blood T cell repertoires in COVID-19. Assay used: immunoSEQ multiplex PCR; TCRdb lists only in-frame clones, some missing. This sample has some 150,000 clones; roughly nine tenths occur once, and the top ten carry 10% to 11%. The sequencing input was peripheral blood. These receptors were obtained from a woman aged 55 to 70 with COVID-19, enrolled during active disease. The CDR3 runs from the conserved cysteine through the conserved F or W. The order of the fields is J gene, V gene, D gene, clone size, CDR3 DNA, CDR3 protein. D genes are given only for firm matches. Clone size is shown for a subset of rows, as once, few, many or a class of expanded clone.

>TRBJ2-2|TRBV7-6|NA|NA
TGTGCCAGCAGCTTAGATCCCCGCAGGAACACCGGGGAGCTGTTTTTT
CASSLDPRRNTGELFF
>TRBJ2-3|TRBV24-1|NA|NA
TGTGCCACCAGTGGAGCGGTAAGCACAGATACGCAGTATTTT
CATSGAVSTDTQYF
>TRBJ1-1|TRBV7-2|NA|NA
TGTGCCAGCAGCTCCGCGGCAGTTTTCACTGAAGCTTTCTTT
CASSSAAVFTEAFF
>TRBJ1-5|TRBV7-9|TRBD1|NA
TGTGCCAGCAGCTCCTACTTCAGGGGGCGGGGCAATCAGCCCCAGCATTTT
CASSSYFRGRGNQPQHF
>TRBJ2-7|TRBV4-2|NA|NA
TGTGCCAGCAGCCAAGGGGCTAGGGGGATGGGCTCCTACGAGCAGTACTTC
CASSQGARGMGSYEQYF
>TRBJ1-5|TRBV10-3|NA|NA
TGTGCCATCAGTGAGGGAGGCAGTTTCAATCAGCCCCAGCATTTT
CAISEGGSFNQPQHF
>TRBJ1-2|TRBV27|NA|few
TGTGCCAGCACCGCCGCGGGCCTGGCCAACTATGGCTACACCTTC
CASTAAGLANYGYTF
>TRBJ1-5|TRBV30|NA|NA
TGTGCCTGGCGAATGGGGGCACGCCAGCCCCAGCATTTT
CAWRMGARQPQHF
>TRBJ1-2|TRBV7-8|NA|many
TGTGCCAGCAGGAAGGAACAGCCTAACTATGGCTACACCTTC
CASRKEQPNYGYTF
>TRBJ2-2|TRBV19|NA|NA
TGTGCCAGTAGCGAGCGGAGGACCCTGGAAGGGGAGCTGTTTTTT
CASSERRTLEGELFF
>TRBJ1-5|TRBV28|TRBD1|NA
TGTGCCAGCAACGCGAGGCAGGGGGACAATCAGCCCCAGCATTTT
CASNARQGDNQPQHF
>TRBJ2-3|TRBV10-3|NA|NA
TGTGCCATCAGTGAAACTACAGATACGCAGTATTTT
CAISETTDTQYF
>TRBJ2-7|TRBV27|NA|NA
TGTGCCAGCAGTTTTTCTGACACCTACGAGCAGTACTTC
CASSFSDTYEQYF
>TRBJ2-7|TRBV19|TRBD2|NA
TGTGCCAGTAGTATAGATATCCTGGCGGGAGAGAGGTTCGAGCAGTACTTC
CASSIDILAGERFEQYF
>TRBJ2-5|TRBV5-1|NA|NA
TGCGCCAGCAGCTCCCGCCTGGAGGGCCTCGGGACCCAGTACTTC
CASSSRLEGLGTQYF
>TRBJ1-1|TRBV11-2|NA|NA
TGTGCCAGCAGCTCAGTAGGCAGCGTGTCTCCGGCTTTCTTT
CASSSVGSVSPAFF
>TRBJ2-3|TRBV13|NA|NA
TGTGCCAGCAGCTTAGGCGGAGATACGCAGTATTTT
CASSLGGDTQYF
>TRBJ2-1|TRBV6-2/TRBV6-3|TRBD2|NA
TGTGCCAGCAGTTACTCCACCGGGACTAGCGGGAGGGTTTACAATGAGCAGTTCTTC
CASSYSTGTSGRVYNEQFF
>TRBJ2-7|TRBV9|NA|NA
TGTGCCAGCAGCGGGACGGGAGCAACCCACGAGCAGTACTTC
CASSGTGATHEQYF
>TRBJ2-2|TRBV7-2|NA|NA
TGTGCCAGCAGCTTAGAACAGACCAACACCGGGGAGCTGTTTTTT
CASSLEQTNTGELFF
>TRBJ2-1|TRBV7-9|NA|once
TGTGCCCCAAGAGGTGGGGCCAACAATGAGCAGTTCTTC
CAPRGGANNEQFF
>TRBJ2-5|TRBV19|TRBD1|NA
TGTGCCAGTAGTGTGGGACAGGCCCAGGGGACCCAGTACTTC
CASSVGQAQGTQYF
>TRBJ1-2|TRBV7-2|NA|NA
TGTGCCAGCAGCCCAGGCGGAGGCAACTATGGCTACACCTTC
CASSPGGGNYGYTF
>TRBJ1-1|TRBV6-5|TRBD1|NA
TGTGCCAGCAGTTCGGGACAGGGTGCTGAAGCTTTCTTT
CASSSGQGAEAFF
>TRBJ1-2|TRBV2|TRBD1|NA
TGTGCCAGCAACACAGGGGCCTACTATGGCTACACCTTC
CASNTGAYYGYTF
>TRBJ1-2|TRBV14|NA|once
TGTGCCAGCAGCCAGGCAGGGGCTAACTATGGCTACACCTTC
CASSQAGANYGYTF
>TRBJ2-5|TRBV7-9|NA|NA
TGTGCCAGCAGCTTCTACACAAGGGGCAGGGAGACCCAGTACTTC
CASSFYTRGRETQYF
>TRBJ1-6|TRBV19|NA|NA
TGTGCCAGTAGTATCGACAGGCGGAATTCACCCCTCCACTTT
CASSIDRRNSPLHF
>TRBJ1-1|TRBV19|NA|NA
TGTGCCAGTAGTATATTTCCAGGGATCATCTTT
CASSIFPGIIF
>TRBJ2-1|TRBV5-1|TRBD1|NA
TGCGCCAGCAGCATGGTAGACAGGGGGAGGAATGAGCAGTTCTTC
CASSMVDRGRNEQFF
>TRBJ1-5|TRBV28|TRBD1|NA
TGTGCCAGCAGCCCCGACAGGGGGCCCTTCGGACAGCCCCAGCATTTT
CASSPDRGPFGQPQHF
>TRBJ1-2|TRBV5-6|NA|NA
TGTGCCAGCAGCTTGCCTAGAAGGCTCCATGGCTACACCTTC
CASSLPRRLHGYTF
>TRBJ2-7|TRBV10-1|NA|NA
TGCGCCAGCAGTGAGTCGGGACAAATCTACGAGCAGTACTTC
CASSESGQIYEQYF
>TRBJ2-1|TRBV5-1|TRBD1|NA
TGCGCCAGCAGCAGATGGGACAGGGGGCTAAATGAGCAGTTCTTC
CASSRWDRGLNEQFF
>TRBJ2-7|TRBV15|NA|NA
TGTGCCACCAGCAGAAAGGGGGTTCTGCCCTACGAGCAGTACTTC
CATSRKGVLPYEQYF
>TRBJ1-3|TRBV7-9|NA|NA
TGTGCCAGCAGCTTGAGTACTGGAAACACCATATATTTT
CASSLSTGNTIYF
>TRBJ1-1|TRBV19|TRBD1|NA
TGTGCCAGTAGTATGGGCGGGACAGCACATATGAACACTGAAGCTTTCTTT
CASSMGGTAHMNTEAFF